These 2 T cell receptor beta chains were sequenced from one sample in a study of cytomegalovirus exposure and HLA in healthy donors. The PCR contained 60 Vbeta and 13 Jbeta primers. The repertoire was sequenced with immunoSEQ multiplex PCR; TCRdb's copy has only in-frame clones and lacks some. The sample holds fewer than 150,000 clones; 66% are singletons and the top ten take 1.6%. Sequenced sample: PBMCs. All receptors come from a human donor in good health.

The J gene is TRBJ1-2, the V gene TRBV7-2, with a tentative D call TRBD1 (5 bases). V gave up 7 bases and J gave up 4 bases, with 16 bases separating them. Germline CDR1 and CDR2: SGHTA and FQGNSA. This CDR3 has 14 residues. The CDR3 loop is CASTRRGEGYGYTF. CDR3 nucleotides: TGTGCCAGCACCCGACGGGGGGAGGGCTATGGCTACACCTTC.

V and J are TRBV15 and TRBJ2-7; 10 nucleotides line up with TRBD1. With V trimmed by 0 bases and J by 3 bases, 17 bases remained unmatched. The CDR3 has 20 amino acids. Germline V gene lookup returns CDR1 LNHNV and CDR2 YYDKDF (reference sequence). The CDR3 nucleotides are TGTGCCACCAGCAGAGACCCTCCCTTTCCCACCGGGACAGGGGACTACGAGCAGTACTTC. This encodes CATSRDPPFPTGTGDYEQYF.